What follows are 31 T cell receptor beta chains derived from one specimen sequenced in a study of T cells after yellow fever vaccination. TCRdb re-analysed the 5' RACE reads in MiXCR, keeping a single row per CDR3 protein. The sample shows some 350,000 distinct CDR3 sequences, under 7.5% of them seen only once. This material consisted of PBMCs, taken 5 days after the yellow fever booster vaccination. These receptors were taken from a man under 40 who received the YFV17D yellow fever vaccine.

There are many counts of this clonotype. V gene TRBV4-3 combines with J gene TRBJ2-7, with D perhaps matching TRBD2 (7 bases). Between the trimmed V and J ends, which lost 0 bases and 2 bases, there was a span of 17 bases. In germline, CDR1 is LGHNA, CDR2 YSLEER. This CDR3 has 17 amino acids. Here the CDR3 reads CASSQEGGRERPYEQYF. The CDR3 DNA sequence: TGCGCCAGCAGCCAAGAGGGGGGGCGGGAGAGACCCTACGAGCAGTACTTC.

This clonotype was recorded a few times. The V gene is TRBV6-1, the J gene TRBJ2-7, with TRBD1 matching over 11 bases. The CDR3 has 16 amino acids. The V gene end was trimmed by 2 bases and the J gene end by 6 bases; junction bases not matched to a gene: 9. CDR1 and CDR2 (germline): MNHNS, SASEGT. The CDR3 loop reads CASSEYRDRGFVEQYF. CDR3 DNA: TGTGCCAGCAGTGAATACCGGGACAGGGGGTTCGTCGAGCAGTACTTC.

DNA for the CDR3: TGCAGTGCTAGAGATGCTAGCGGATCCGGGGAGCTGTTTTTT. Translation gives CSARDASGSGELFF. The chain has TRBV20-1 and TRBJ2-2; TRBD2 matches 7 bases. CDR1 and CDR2 from the germline V gene are DFQATT and SNEGSKA (reference sequence). V trimming: 0 bases; J trimming: 6 bases; junction bases outside the gene matches: 4. The CDR3 length is 14 residues.

CDR3 amino acids: CSAAHKKGQETQYF. CDR3 DNA: TGCAGCGCCGCTCACAAAAAAGGTCAAGAGACCCAGTACTTC. This rearrangement joins TRBV29-1 to TRBJ2-5; D is undetermined. Trimming removed 7 bases from V and 2 bases from J, with 17 bases in between. This CDR3 has 14 amino acids. CDR1 is SQVTM, CDR2 ANQGSEA, per germline.

This clonotype was seen a few times. The V call is TRBV29-1, the J call TRBJ2-6; D unresolved. V lost 6 bases and J lost 4, with 13 bases in between. CDR1 and CDR2 from the germline V gene are SQVTM and ANQGSEA. The CDR3 has 14 amino acids. CDR3 coding DNA: TGCAGCGTGAAATTTGGTCCAGGGGCCAACGTCCTGACTTTC. This gives the protein CSVKFGPGANVLTF. The full variable domain, in which reference TRBV29-1 and TRBJ2-6 provide the parts outside the CDR3, is SAVISQKPSRDICQRGTSLTIQCQVDSQVTMMFWYRQQPGQSLTLIATANQGSEATYESGFVIDKFPISRPNLTFSTLTVSNMSPEDSSIYLCSVKFGPGANVLTFGAGSRLTVL.

The V and J genes are TRBV19 and TRBJ2-1; 8 positions match TRBD2. The germline gives CDR1 LNHDA, CDR2 SQIVND (reference sequence). The CDR3 consists of 17 residues. The V gene end was trimmed by 5 bases and the J gene end by 3 bases; junction bases not matched to a gene: 12. CDR3 sequence reads: CASSSLTTGGLYNEQFF. For the CDR3, the DNA is TGTGCCAGTAGTTCCCTAACCACGGGAGGGCTCTACAATGAGCAGTTCTTC.

This sequence joins TRBV5-1 and TRBJ1-6, with TRBD1 matching 8 bases. CDR1 is SGHRS, CDR2 YFSETQ, per germline. Unmatched junction bases numbered 7, after V lost 7 bases and J lost 7 bases. The CDR3 length is 14 residues. This chain's CDR3 is CASGRGQANSPLHF. DNA for the CDR3: TGCGCCAGCGGCAGGGGGCAAGCGAATTCACCCCTCCACTTT.

The chain carries TRBV6-1 and TRBJ1-2; 8 bases align to TRBD1. From germline, CDR1 is MNHNS and CDR2 SASEGT. The CDR3 runs 12 residues. V lost 7 bases and J lost 8; bases outside the gene matches: 6. The CDR3 region is CASTPGTGGYTF. The CDR3 DNA follows: TGTGCCAGCACCCCCGGGACAGGCGGCTACACCTTC.

In this sample, this clonotype turned up a few times. V gene TRBV6-5 combines with J gene TRBJ2-7; TRBD2 agrees at 14 bases. Germline V gives CDR1 MNHEY, CDR2 SVGAGI. V was clipped by 2 bases and J by 2 bases; unmatched bases: 8. The CDR3 extends over 18 amino acids. The CDR3 bases are TGTGCCAGCAGTTACGGGGGACTAGCGGGAGAAGGCCCCTACGAGCAGTACTTC. This gives the protein CASSYGGLAGEGPYEQYF.

This clonotype turned up a few times. The chain employs TRBV6-1 and TRBJ2-7; D is ambiguous. CDR1 and CDR2 from the germline V gene are MNHNS and SASEGT. The CDR3 is 15 amino acids. Trimming stripped 4 bases from V and 2 bases from J, with 15 bases between. The CDR3 is CASSANSVRTYEQYF. The CDR3 DNA reads as TGTGCCAGCAGTGCCAACAGTGTAAGGACCTACGAGCAGTACTTC.

The chain has TRBV5-1 and TRBJ2-1, with 13 bases aligning to TRBD2. The CDR3 runs 21 residues. Germline CDR1 is SGHRS and CDR2 is YFSETQ. V gave up 5 bases and J gave up 0 bases; unmatched junction bases: 17. As DNA, the CDR3 is TGCGCCAGCAGAGCCCTAACCGGGACTAGCGGGACCCTTGGCTCCTACAATGAGCAGTTCTTC. This translates into CASRALTGTSGTLGSYNEQFF.

There are many counts of this clonotype. Written as DNA, the CDR3 is TGCGCCAGCAGCCCCGATGGGGGGGCAGGTGATTCACCCCTCCACTTT. It is translated as CASSPDGGAGDSPLHF. J is TRBJ1-6 and V is TRBV5-1, with a tentative D call TRBD1 (6 bases). The CDR3 runs to 16 residues. The V end lost 4 bases, the J end lost 8 bases, and 19 bases lay between the germline ends. CDR1 is SGHRS and CDR2 is YFSETQ in the germline V gene.

The table lists this clonotype with a few counts. The chain is built from TRBV20-1 and TRBJ2-7; 13 positions agree with TRBD2. Germline V gene lookup returns CDR1 DFQATT and CDR2 SNEGSKA (reference sequence). V was clipped by 0 bases and J by 6 bases; unmatched bases: 5. This CDR3 has 15 amino acids. The CDR3 DNA is TGCAGTGCTAGAGATGGAACTAGCGGGAGGGCCGAGCAGTACTTC. It is translated as CSARDGTSGRAEQYF.

Points on this clonotype: At one of its ends the junction is not consistent with the germline gene, which may arise from a read error. The chain links TRBV6-6 to TRBJ1-4, with no clear D. CDR3 size: 11 residues. Germline CDR1 reads MNHNY; CDR2 reads SVGAGI (reference sequence). The CDR3 protein is CGTTNDEKLFF. DNA of the CDR3: TGCGGAACAACTAATGATGAAAAACTGTTTTTT.

This clonotype was found many times. The chain couples TRBV3-1 to TRBJ2-2, with TRBD2 matching 10 bases. Germline V gene data show CDR1 as LGHDT and CDR2 as YNNKEL (reference sequence). The CDR3 covers 16 residues. The J segment lost 7 bases and the V segment lost 1 base, leaving 6 bases of the junction unmatched. DNA for the CDR3: TGTGCCAGCAGCCAAGCGGCTAGCGGGAGAAGCGGGGAGCTGTTTTTT. Translated, it gives CASSQAASGRSGELFF. Looking up the rest from reference TRBV3-1 and TRBJ2-2 gives the full variable domain: DTAVSQTPKYLVTQMGNDKSIKCEQNLGHDTMYWYKQDSKKFLKIMFSYNNKELIINETVPNRFSPKSPDKAHLNLHINSLELGDSAVYFCASSQAASGRSGELFFGEGSRLTVL.

This clonotype was detected ten times or more. This chain connects TRBV5-1 to TRBJ2-2, with a possible D match to TRBD2 (8 bases). Trimming removed 6 bases from V and 3 bases from J, with 21 bases in between. The germline V gene encodes CDR1 SGHRS and CDR2 YFSETQ. There are 17 residues in the CDR3. The CDR3 region is CASTGREGATYTGELFF. The CDR3 DNA follows: TGCGCCAGCACCGGCCGGGAGGGGGCAACGTACACCGGGGAGCTGTTTTTT.

The chain recombines TRBV25-1 with TRBJ2-1; a possible D gene is TRBD2 (5 bases). The CDR3 sequence is 15 residues long. CDR1 is MGHDK and CDR2 is SYGVNS in the germline V gene. The V and J ends lost 5 bases and 6 bases respectively, with 17 bases between them. The CDR3 reads CASSTPGMPTNEQFF. CDR3 sequence (DNA): TGTGCCAGCAGTACCCCGGGGATGCCCACCAATGAGCAGTTCTTC.

This chain uses TRBV6-1 with TRBJ1-1; D unclear. CDR1 and CDR2 from the germline V gene are MNHNS and SASEGT. Between the trimmed V and J ends, which lost 7 bases and 6 bases, there was a span of 15 bases. The CDR3 is 13 residues long. The CDR3 protein is CASKQLVSAEAFF. In nucleotides, the CDR3 is TGTGCCAGCAAGCAGTTGGTGAGTGCTGAAGCTTTCTTT.

The sample holds many counts of this clonotype. The chain carries TRBV7-2 and TRBJ1-1; no clear D. Germline lookup yields CDR1 SGHTA and CDR2 FQGNSA. This CDR3 contains 12 residues. V lost 3 bases, J lost 5 bases, and 7 bases lay in between. The CDR3 DNA reads as TGTGCCAGCAGCTTGCTGAGAACTGAAGCTTTCTTT. Its protein product is CASSLLRTEAFF.

This clonotype was seen a handful of times. The chain recombines TRBV12-3 or TRBV12-4 with TRBJ2-7; TRBD1 aligns across 7 bases. CDR3 length: 14 amino acids. The trim removed 3 bases at V and 3 bases at J, leaving 5 bases unmatched. The CDR3 spells CASSFGRGNYEQYF. In nucleotides, the CDR3 is TGTGCCAGCAGTTTCGGCAGGGGGAACTACGAGCAGTACTTC.

This clonotype was observed a handful of times. The gene calls are TRBV5-4 and TRBJ2-6; no definite D call. V gave up 6 bases and J gave up 0 bases, with 16 bases separating them. Germline V gene sequence: CDR1 SGHNT, CDR2 YYREEE (reference sequence). The CDR3 has 17 amino acids. This CDR3 is CASTRMTQNSGANVLTF. As DNA, the CDR3 is TGTGCCAGCACTCGTATGACTCAAAACTCTGGGGCCAACGTCCTGACTTTC.

In its sample, this clonotype was seen a few times. The V and J genes are TRBV5-6 and TRBJ2-1; TRBD2 matches at 8 bases. With 1 base clipped from V and 3 bases from J, the junction kept 0 bases outside the gene matches. The CDR3 loop spans 14 amino acids. Germline V CDR1 and CDR2: SGHDT, YYEEEE. The CDR3, as DNA: TGTGCCAGCAGCTTGCGGGAGGGCTACAATGAGCAGTTCTTC. Its protein product is CASSLREGYNEQFF.

The CDR3 region is CSARDQTSGRLNEQFF. The CDR3 DNA reads TGCAGTGCTAGAGATCAGACGAGCGGGAGGCTCAATGAGCAGTTCTTC. The J gene is TRBJ2-1, the V gene TRBV20-1; 9 bases line up with TRBD2. Per the germline V gene, CDR1 is DFQATT and CDR2 is SNEGSKA (reference sequence). The ends lost 0 bases at V and 6 bases at J; junction bases unmatched: 9. The CDR3 is 16 amino acids.

There are a few counts of this clonotype. The chain employs TRBV5-1 and TRBJ2-7; D is tentatively TRBD1 or TRBD2 (7 bases each). Germline V gives CDR1 SGHRS, CDR2 YFSETQ. This CDR3 has 15 residues. V dropped 0 bases and J dropped 3 bases, with 13 bases sitting between them. CDR3: CASSLAPGGDYEQYF. CDR3 sequence (DNA): TGCGCCAGCAGCTTGGCCCCAGGGGGGGACTACGAGCAGTACTTC. Full variable domain (outside the CDR3, taken from reference TRBV5-1 and TRBJ2-7): KAGVTQTPRYLIKTRGQQVTLSCSPISGHRSVSWYQQTPGQGLQFLFEYFSETQRNKGNFPGRFSGRQFSNSRSEMNVSTLELGDSALYLCASSLAPGGDYEQYFGPGTRLTVT.

This clonotype was counted between two and nine times. The chain combines TRBV12-3 or TRBV12-4 with TRBJ2-3, with 8 bases matching TRBD1. CDR3 length: 15 amino acids. Trimming cost V 4 bases and J 6 bases; bases outside gene matches: 9. The CDR3 loop is CASSSGTGSPDTQYF. CDR3 DNA: TGTGCCAGCAGTTCCGGGACAGGTAGTCCGGATACGCAGTATTTT.

This clonotype was found a few times. The gene calls are TRBV20-1 and TRBJ2-1; possibly TRBD2 for D (6 bases). CDR1 is DFQATT, CDR2 SNEGSKA, per germline (reference sequence). Between the trimmed V and J ends, which lost 0 bases and 6 bases, there was a span of 12 bases. The CDR3 sequence is 14 residues long. CDR3 residues: CSARDGGKGNEQFF. CDR3 coding DNA: TGCAGTGCTAGAGATGGCGGGAAGGGCAATGAGCAGTTCTTC.

This clonotype was counted between two and nine times. The V gene is TRBV20-1, the J gene TRBJ1-2; D is perhaps TRBD1 (5 bases). The CDR3 consists of 12 residues. The V gene's germline CDR1 is DFQATT and CDR2 SNEGSKA (reference sequence). Trimming pared 5 bases from V and 5 bases from J, leaving 12 bases between. CDR3 coding DNA: TGCAGTGCTGGCCGGGACTTTTATGGCTACACCTTC. This codes for CSAGRDFYGYTF.

This clonotype was observed many times. J is TRBJ2-1 and V is TRBV7-2; D remains ambiguous. The CDR3 has 13 amino acids. The V end lost 2 bases, the J end lost 10 bases, and 12 bases lay between the germline ends. CDR1 and CDR2 from the germline V gene are SGHTA and FQGNSA. The CDR3 reads CASSLRGKKEQFF. CDR3 DNA sequence: TGTGCCAGCAGCTTACGCGGAAAGAAGGAGCAGTTCTTC. The full variable domain, in which reference TRBV7-2 and TRBJ2-1 provide the parts outside the CDR3, is GAGVSQSPSNKVTEKGKDVELRCDPISGHTALYWYRQSLGQGLEFLIYFQGNSAPDKSGLPSDRFSAERTGGSVSTLTIQRTQQEDSAVYLCASSLRGKKEQFFGPGTRLTVL.

This clonotype was detected ten times or more. The chain couples TRBV7-6 to TRBJ1-3; D remains unclear. The V and J ends lost 5 bases and 4 bases respectively, with 9 bases between them. Per germline, CDR1 SGHVS and CDR2 FNYEAQ. The CDR3 loop spans 13 amino acids. CDR3 region: CASSPAHGNTIYF. The CDR3 DNA follows: TGTGCCAGCAGCCCTGCGCACGGAAACACCATATATTTT.

This clonotype was detected a few times. The chain joins TRBV20-1 to TRBJ2-5; D ambiguous. V lost 6 bases, J lost 1 base, and 15 bases lay in between. CDR1 and CDR2 (germline): DFQATT, SNEGSKA (reference sequence). This CDR3 contains 14 residues. The CDR3, as DNA: TGCAGTGCCAGTGATGGAGTCATCCAAGAGACCCAGTACTTC. Its translation: CSASDGVIQETQYF.

Concerning this clonotype: As the CDR3 is not closed by the conserved phenylalanine or tryptophan, this likely results from a read error. The chain combines TRBV20-1 with TRBJ2-7; TRBD2 might be the D (7 bases). CDR3 length: 14 residues. The germline gives CDR1 DFQATT, CDR2 SNEGSKA (reference sequence). V shed 3 bases and J shed 5 bases, with 17 bases lying between them. CDR3 nucleotides: TGCAGTGCTAGGGGGGCGGGAGTGGTCCACGAGCAGTACTCC. Protein sequence: CSARGAGVVHEQYS.